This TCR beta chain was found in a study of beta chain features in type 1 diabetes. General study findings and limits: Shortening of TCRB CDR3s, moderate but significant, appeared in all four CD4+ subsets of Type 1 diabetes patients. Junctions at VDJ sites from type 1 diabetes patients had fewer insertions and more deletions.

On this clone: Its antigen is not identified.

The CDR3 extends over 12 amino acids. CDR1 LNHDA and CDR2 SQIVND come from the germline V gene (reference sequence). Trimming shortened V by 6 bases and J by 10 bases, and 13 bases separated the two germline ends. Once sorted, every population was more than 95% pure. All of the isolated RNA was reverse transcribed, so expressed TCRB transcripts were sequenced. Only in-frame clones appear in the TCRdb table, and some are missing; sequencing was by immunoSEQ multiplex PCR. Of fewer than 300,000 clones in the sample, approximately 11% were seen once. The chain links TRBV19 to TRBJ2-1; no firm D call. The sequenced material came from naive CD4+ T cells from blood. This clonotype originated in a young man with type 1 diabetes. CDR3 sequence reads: CASSDPRREQFF. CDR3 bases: TGTGCCAGTAGCGACCCGAGGCGCGAGCAGTTCTTC. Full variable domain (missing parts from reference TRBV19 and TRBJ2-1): DGGITQSPKYLFRKEGQNVTLSCEQNLNHDAMYWYRQDPGQGLRLIYYSQIVNDFQKGDIAEGYSVSREKKESFPLTVTSAQKNPTAFYLCASSDPRREQFFGPGTRLTVL.